The clone carrying this T cell receptor beta chain was seen a few times. This sample is part of a study of CD8 T cells in ankylosing spondylitis. TCRdb re-called the 5' RACE reads with MiXCR, one entry per CDR3 protein. Altogether 250,000 to 350,000 distinct CDR3 sequences are present, 15% to 20% being singletons, with the ten largest covering less than 9%. Germline V CDR1 and CDR2: DFQATT, SNEGSKA (reference sequence). Trimming shortened V by 3 bases and J by 3 bases, and 13 bases separated the two germline ends. CDR3 size: 14 residues. The clonotype originates from a male donor with ankylosing spondylitis or in good health (not recorded which). The chain is built from TRBV20-1 and TRBJ2-3; D unclear. The specimen was blood, either unsorted or a sorted T cell fraction (not recorded which). The CDR3 DNA sequence: TGCAGTGCTAGGGCTGACGGGTTGACAGATACGCAGTATTTT. This encodes CSARADGLTDTQYF.